This T cell receptor beta chain comes out of a study of blood T cell repertoires in COVID-19. Across the whole study: COVID-19 samples, acute and convalescent, were from the United States, Italy and Spain. In each case, the material was cDNA or gDNA derived from T cells, B-cell-depleted T cells, or PBMCs.

The CDR3 totals 14 residues. CDR1 is MNHEY and CDR2 is SVGAGI in the germline V gene. The ends were cut back, 2 bases at V and 3 bases at J, with 7 bases in the middle. The study counted Cohort 3 donors as recovered given two negative PCRs, clearance, or symptom resolution. Original processing methods: Amplification of reference gene primers was used by the study to estimate nucleated cell counts. Profiled with immunoSEQ multiplex PCR; TCRdb holds only in-frame clones, not every one. V and J calls plus clone size are reproduced from that table; the DNA served to infer D and trimming. The sample has some 150,000 clones, about four fifths seen once. This clone appeared once.

The origin of this receptor is a man aged 45-65 years who had recovered from COVID-19. The chain uses TRBV6-5 and TRBJ1-4, with TRBD1 as a possible D gene (5 bases). The sample taken for sequencing was PBMCs or T cells enriched from blood (not recorded which). CDR3 bases: TGTGCCAGCAGTTACGGGGACTCTAATGAAAAACTGTTTTTT. It translates to CASSYGDSNEKLFF.